One sample yielded the 24 T cell receptor beta chains listed below, sequenced in a study of beta chain features in type 1 diabetes. General study findings and limits: In every one of the four CD4+ subsets, TCRB CDR3s were moderately but significantly shorter in Type 1 diabetes patients.

All of the isolated RNA was reverse transcribed, so expressed TCRB transcripts were sequenced. Clones were read by immunoSEQ multiplex PCR, and TCRdb kept only the in-frame ones, dropping some. This table holds approximately 270,000 clones, roughly 13% found once. These TCRs' antigens remain unknown. The specimen sequenced was naive CD4+ T cells from blood. The source is a man between 25 and 39 years old with type 1 diabetes.

CDR3 sequence: CASSFRDRDCCEYF. The CDR3 nucleotides read TGTGCCAGCAGCTTCCGGGACAGGGACTGTTGCGAGTACTTC. The chain recombines TRBV7-9 with TRBJ2-7; 9 positions match TRBD1. This CDR3 contains 14 residues. V lost 3 bases, J lost 11 bases, and 11 bases stayed unmatched. Looked up from germline, CDR1 is SEHNR and CDR2 is FQNEAQ (reference sequence).

J is TRBJ2-7 and V is TRBV7-6; D possibly corresponds to TRBD1 (5 bases). Looked up from germline, CDR1 is SGHVS and CDR2 is FNYEAQ. V shed 1 base and J shed 2 bases, with 9 bases lying between them. The CDR3 consists of 14 residues. The CDR3 DNA is TGTGCCAGCAGCTTAGAGGTACAGGCCTACGAGCAGTACTTC. Protein product: CASSLEVQAYEQYF.

The chain recombines TRBV29-1 with TRBJ2-5; D perhaps matches TRBD2 (6 bases). Germline-derived CDR1 and CDR2 are SQVTM and ANQGSEA. This CDR3 is built from 16 residues. V lost 4 bases, J lost 4 bases, and 22 bases lay in between. This CDR3 is CSVGGLRDSSGETQYF. The CDR3 DNA reads TGCAGCGTTGGGGGACTTCGGGACTCCTCCGGAGAGACCCAGTACTTC.

The rearrangement links TRBV7-8 to TRBJ2-2, with 12 bases fitting TRBD2. The CDR3 is 16 residues long. Germline V gene data show CDR1 as SGHVS and CDR2 as FQNEAQ. J gave up 5 bases and V 5 bases, and 6 bases lay outside the gene matches. The DNA for the CDR3 is TGTGCCAGCAGCCTACGACTAGCGGGAGTTACCGGGGAGCTGTTTTTT. Translation: CASSLRLAGVTGELFF.

This clone was picked up a small number of times. The chain links TRBV25-1 to TRBJ1-1; D uncertain. V gave up 4 bases and J gave up 0 bases, with 6 bases separating them. The CDR3 is 13 residues long. CDR1 and CDR2 from the germline V gene are MGHDK and SYGVNS. Here the CDR3 reads CASSGPLNTEAFF. For the CDR3, the DNA is TGTGCCAGCAGTGGGCCCTTGAACACTGAAGCTTTCTTT. Full variable domain (outside the CDR3, taken from reference TRBV25-1 and TRBJ1-1): EADIYQTPRYLVIGTGKKITLECSQTMGHDKMYWYQQDPGMELHLIHYSYGVNSTEKGDLSSESTVSRIRTEHFPLTLESARPSHTSQYLCASSGPLNTEAFFGQGTRLTVV.

This chain joins TRBV7-2 and TRBJ1-1; D is uncertain. Germline lookup yields CDR1 SGHTA and CDR2 FQGNSA. V was clipped by 0 bases and J by 6 bases, with 8 bases between them. The CDR3 totals 13 residues. CDR3 in amino acids: CASSLALRSEAFF. CDR3 nucleotides: TGTGCCAGCAGCTTAGCGCTCCGGTCTGAAGCTTTCTTT. Using reference TRBV7-2 and TRBJ1-1 for the parts outside the CDR3, the full variable domain is GAGVSQSPSNKVTEKGKDVELRCDPISGHTALYWYRQSLGQGLEFLIYFQGNSAPDKSGLPSDRFSAERTGGSVSTLTIQRTQQEDSAVYLCASSLALRSEAFFGQGTRLTVV.

This sequence joins TRBV7-3 and TRBJ2-3, with TRBD2 matching over 8 bases. The CDR3 has 15 amino acids. Germline-derived CDR1 and CDR2 are SGHTA and FQGTGA. Trimming at V came to 3 bases and at J to 4 bases, leaving 6 bases not matched to a gene. The DNA for the CDR3 is TGTGCCAGCAGCTTCCTGAGCGGGAGCGCAGATACGCAGTATTTT. Translating gives CASSFLSGSADTQYF.

V and J are TRBV9 and TRBJ2-2, with 8 bases that match TRBD2. V was pared by 1 base and J by 3 bases, with 5 bases of the junction left unmatched. This CDR3 has 16 residues. Germline V lookup: CDR1 SGDLS, CDR2 YYNGEE. The CDR3 coding sequence is TGTGCCAGCAGCGTACCCATCGGGGGGGACACCGGGGAGCTGTTTTTT. Its translation: CASSVPIGGDTGELFF.

This clone has a handful of counts. CDR3 amino acids: CASSVGTSTSTDTQYF. The DNA of the CDR3 is TGTGCCAGCAGCGTAGGGACTAGCACTAGCACAGATACGCAGTATTTT. The chain is built from TRBV9 and TRBJ2-3, with 8 bases lining up with TRBD2. V lost 0 bases and J lost 0; bases outside the gene matches: 3. Germline CDR1 and CDR2: SGDLS and YYNGEE. This CDR3 has 16 amino acids.

The chain recombines TRBV7-9 with TRBJ2-5; TRBD1 matches 9 bases. J was trimmed by 4 bases and V by 5 bases; bases with no gene match: 5. The CDR3 has 14 residues. Germline CDR1 reads SEHNR; CDR2 reads FQNEAQ (reference sequence). CDR3 in amino acids: CASSPTGGRETQYF. The DNA for the CDR3 is TGTGCCAGCAGCCCTACAGGGGGCCGAGAGACCCAGTACTTC.

This clone was seen a few times. This chain connects TRBV7-3 to TRBJ1-1; D unclear. Trimming removed 2 bases from V and 2 bases from J, with 6 bases in between. Germline loops: CDR1 SGHTA, CDR2 FQGTGA. The CDR3 contains 13 residues. CDR3 protein: CASSLELNTEAFF. In DNA form, the CDR3 reads TGTGCCAGCAGCTTAGAGTTAAACACTGAAGCTTTCTTT.

Only a few counts were recorded for this clone. The genes are TRBV7-2 and TRBJ1-2; 7 bases map to TRBD1. The CDR3 length is 13 residues. V gave up 5 bases and J gave up 3 bases; unmatched junction bases: 3. Germline V CDR1 and CDR2: SGHTA, FQGNSA. CDR3 loop: CASSPDRHYGYTF. CDR3 coding DNA: TGTGCCAGCAGCCCGGACAGGCACTATGGCTACACCTTC.

The V call is TRBV7-9, the J call TRBJ2-7; D unresolved. V dropped 2 bases and J dropped 2 bases, with 10 bases sitting between them. Germline V gene lookup returns CDR1 SEHNR and CDR2 FQNEAQ (reference sequence). The length of the CDR3 is 14 residues. Here the CDR3 reads CASSLTTVTYEQYF. CDR3 coding DNA: TGTGCCAGCAGCTTAACCACAGTAACCTACGAGCAGTACTTC.

The CDR3 DNA reads TGCGCCAGCAGCCCCCCCGGACAGGGGGCTTCCCACGAGCAGTACTTC. Amino acids: CASSPPGQGASHEQYF. V is TRBV5-1 and J is TRBJ2-7; 11 nucleotides align to TRBD1. The trim removed 4 bases at V and 5 bases at J, leaving 11 bases unmatched. CDR1 SGHRS and CDR2 YFSETQ come from the germline V gene. The CDR3 consists of 16 residues.

V gene TRBV7-9 combines with J gene TRBJ1-5; 7 bases agree with TRBD1. V was pared by 6 bases and J by 7 bases, with 6 bases of the junction left unmatched. Per the germline V gene, CDR1 is SEHNR and CDR2 is FQNEAQ (reference sequence). The CDR3 loop spans 13 amino acids. The CDR3 here is CASSVSGGQPQHF. The CDR3 DNA sequence: TGTGCCAGCAGTGTTTCAGGGGGACAGCCCCAGCATTTT.

J is TRBJ1-5 and V is TRBV7-2; maybe TRBD1 (5 bases). Trimming removed 4 bases at V and 4 bases at J, with 17 bases between. Germline V gene lookup returns CDR1 SGHTA and CDR2 FQGNSA. The CDR3 is 16 amino acids. The CDR3 region has the DNA TGTGCCAGCAGCTCACAGGCGCTCCGGGCTAATCAGCCCCAGCATTTT. It encodes CASSSQALRANQPQHF.

The V call is TRBV18, the J call TRBJ1-5, with TRBD1 matching 8 bases. V gave up 5 bases and J gave up 5 bases; unmatched junction bases: 5. The CDR3 consists of 14 residues. Germline V gene lookup returns CDR1 KGHSH and CDR2 LQKENI. This chain's CDR3 is CASSTGQGDQPQHF. The CDR3 region has the DNA TGTGCCAGCTCAACTGGACAGGGTGATCAGCCCCAGCATTTT.

V is TRBV5-1 and J is TRBJ2-1; 12 positions agree with TRBD2. This CDR3 comprises 17 residues. The V gene end was trimmed by 0 bases and the J gene end by 6 bases; junction bases not matched to a gene: 7. Germline loops: CDR1 SGHRS, CDR2 YFSETQ. In DNA form, the CDR3 reads TGCGCCAGCAGCTTGGAGGCTAGCGGGAGGGGGTCCAATGAGCAGTTCTTC. It yields the protein CASSLEASGRGSNEQFF.

The gene calls are TRBV27 and TRBJ2-5; TRBD2 matches 12 bases. The J call is uncertain, as TRBJ2-7 better fits the DNA end. CDR3 length: 14 amino acids. The germline V gene has CDR1 MNHEY and CDR2 SMNVEV (reference sequence). This chain's CDR3 is CASSSSGRAYEQYF. CDR3 bases: TGTGCCAGCAGCTCTAGCGGGAGGGCCTACGAGCAGTACTTC.

J is TRBJ1-1 and V is TRBV6-5; TRBD1 agrees at 8 bases. V was pared by 2 bases and J by 5 bases, with 10 bases of the junction left unmatched. There are 16 residues in the CDR3. Germline CDR1 reads MNHEY; CDR2 reads SVGAGI. The CDR3 coding sequence is TGTGCCAGCAGTTACGGCCTCTTTCAGGGGGCGACTGAAGCTTTCTTT. This encodes CASSYGLFQGATEAFF.

This chain links TRBV4-1 with TRBJ1-1, with 8 bases aligning to TRBD1. This CDR3 is 15 amino acids long. The V and J ends lost 0 bases and 5 bases, in that order; junction bases with no gene match: 5. Looked up from germline, CDR1 is MGHRA and CDR2 is YSYEKL. The CDR3 is CASSQESNRGTEAFF. For the CDR3, the DNA is TGCGCCAGCAGCCAAGAGTCGAACAGGGGGACTGAAGCTTTCTTT.

This clone was found a few times. This chain connects TRBV28 to TRBJ2-7, with D hard to call. CDR3 size: 12 residues. Germline CDR1 is MDHEN and CDR2 is SYDVKM. Trimming pared 6 bases from V and 4 bases from J, leaving 10 bases between. CDR3 nucleotides: TGTGCCAGCAGCTCTCCTCTTTACGAGCAGTACTTC. Protein sequence: CASSSPLYEQYF.

The chain is built from TRBV2 and TRBJ2-7; 9 nucleotides match TRBD1. Per the germline V gene, CDR1 is SNHLY and CDR2 is FYNNEI. The CDR3 totals 14 residues. V gave up 8 bases and J gave up 6 bases; unmatched junction bases: 11. The CDR3 DNA reads as TGTGCCAGCCTCCGAGGGGGACAGGGTTTCGAGCAGTACTTC. Its protein product is CASLRGGQGFEQYF.

This clone was seen only a few times. J is TRBJ1-5 and V is TRBV7-9, with D uncertain. This CDR3 contains 14 residues. Germline V lookup: CDR1 SEHNR, CDR2 FQNEAQ (reference sequence). The V end lost 2 bases, the J end lost 7 bases, and 12 bases lay between the germline ends. For the CDR3, the DNA is TGTGCCAGCAGCTTACTAGGTATAGGCCAGCCCCAGCATTTT. Translation gives CASSLLGIGQPQHF.